This passage covers 31 T cell receptor beta chains from one sample sequenced in a study of T cell responses to AZD1222 COVID-19 vaccine. Generated by immunoSEQ multiplex PCR, the TCRdb table keeps only in-frame clones and is missing some. Among some 92,000 clones listed, roughly nine tenths were seen once. The material sequenced was peripheral blood, taken on day 0 of AZD1222 vaccination. The receptors were gathered from an adult in good health.

V and J are TRBV7-9 and TRBJ2-1; 9 bases map to TRBD2. The germline CDR1 and CDR2 sequences are SEHNR and FQNEAQ (reference sequence). Losses at the gene ends were 5 bases for V and 4 bases for J; bases not matched to a gene: 9. This CDR3 contains 16 residues. DNA for the CDR3: TGTGCCAGCAGCCGAAGTGGCGGGAGGGGATACAATGAGCAGTTCTTC. The encoded protein is CASSRSGGRGYNEQFF.

The V call is TRBV30, the J call TRBJ1-2; D remains ambiguous. The V end was cut by 0 bases, the J end by 7 bases, with 12 bases between. Germline V gene data show CDR1 as GTSNPN and CDR2 as SVGIG (reference sequence). The CDR3 consists of 13 residues. The CDR3, as DNA: TGTGCCTGGAGTGTAATTCAAGGAGGTGGCTACACCTTC. The encoded protein is CAWSVIQGGGYTF.

The V gene is TRBV7-3, the J gene TRBJ2-1; 11 nucleotides align to TRBD1. The junction had 3 bases not matched to a gene; V was cut back by 5 bases and J by 6 bases. The CDR3 length is 14 residues. The germline V gene encodes CDR1 SGHTA and CDR2 FQGTGA. CDR3 coding DNA: TGTGCCAGCAGCCCAGGGACAGGGGGCAATGAGCAGTTCTTC. Its protein product is CASSPGTGGNEQFF.

The chain recombines TRBV29-1 with TRBJ2-3; D ambiguous. This CDR3 is 13 amino acids long. Trimming cost V 3 bases and J 1 base, with 8 bases left between them. Germline V gene lookup returns CDR1 SQVTM and CDR2 ANQGSEA. This chain's CDR3 is CSVESRGTDTQYF. CDR3 nucleotides: TGCAGCGTTGAGTCCCGGGGCACAGATACGCAGTATTTT.

The chain combines TRBV5-1 with TRBJ1-2; D perhaps matches TRBD1 (5 bases). Trimming pared 5 bases from V and 2 bases from J, leaving 16 bases between. Germline lookup yields CDR1 SGHRS and CDR2 YFSETQ. The length of the CDR3 is 15 residues. The DNA for the CDR3 is TGCGCCAGCAGGATCGACGGGACCGTCAACTATGGCTACACCTTC. It translates to CASRIDGTVNYGYTF.

This rearrangement joins TRBV11-3 to TRBJ2-1, with 7 bases lining up with TRBD2. The CDR3 runs 13 residues. CDR1 and CDR2 from the germline V gene are SGHNT and YENEEA. V shed 3 bases, J shed 7 bases, and the junction held 3 bases outside the gene matches. CDR3 residues: CASSFQRENEQFF. DNA for the CDR3: TGTGCCAGCAGCTTTCAGCGGGAAAATGAGCAGTTCTTC.

CDR3 sequence (DNA): TGTGCCAGCAGCGTAGGTGAAGTTGAAGCTTTCTTT. Translating gives CASSVGEVEAFF. This chain joins TRBV9 and TRBJ1-1; no reliable D call. The CDR3 spans 12 residues. CDR1 and CDR2 (germline): SGDLS, YYNGEE. V lost 0 bases and J lost 7, with 7 bases in between.

The V call is TRBV19, the J call TRBJ1-2; 11 nucleotides line up with TRBD1. V shed 5 bases, J shed 4 bases, and the junction held 6 bases outside the gene matches. Germline V gene lookup returns CDR1 LNHDA and CDR2 SQIVND (reference sequence). This CDR3 comprises 15 residues. The CDR3 protein is CASSLGQGALYGYTF. In DNA, the CDR3 is TGTGCCAGTAGTCTCGGACAGGGGGCTCTCTATGGCTACACCTTC.

This chain connects TRBV7-3 to TRBJ2-1, with no clear D. Germline V gene sequence: CDR1 SGHTA, CDR2 FQGTGA. This CDR3 region has 16 residues. The V end lost 1 base, the J end lost 0 bases, and 10 bases lay between the germline ends. The CDR3 spells CASSLNPASSYNEQFF. The CDR3 coding sequence is TGTGCCAGCAGCTTAAATCCGGCGAGCTCCTACAATGAGCAGTTCTTC.

In its sample, this clone was seen once. The rearrangement links TRBV2 to TRBJ2-5; 7 bases map to TRBD1. The CDR3 is 15 amino acids. The J segment lost 5 bases and the V segment lost 5 bases, leaving 11 bases of the junction unmatched. Germline CDR1 and CDR2: SNHLY and FYNNEI. As DNA, the CDR3 is TGTGCCAGCAGTTGGGACAGAATTGGGTTGGAGACCCAGTACTTC. Amino acids: CASSWDRIGLETQYF.

The chain combines TRBV12-5 with TRBJ1-5; 9 bases fit TRBD1. The CDR3 is 14 residues long. With 4 bases clipped from V and 6 bases from J, the junction kept 4 bases outside the gene matches. The germline gives CDR1 LGHNT, CDR2 FRNRAP. CDR3 coding DNA: TGTGCTAGTGGTTATACAGGGGGCAGTCAGCCCCAGCATTTT. This translates into CASGYTGGSQPQHF.

The CDR3 reads CASSLLGQHQETQYF. The CDR3 DNA reads TGCGCCAGCAGCTTGTTAGGCCAGCACCAAGAGACCCAGTACTTC. This chain uses TRBV5-1 with TRBJ2-5, with unresolved D. Germline assignment: CDR1 SGHRS and CDR2 YFSETQ. CDR3 size: 15 residues. Trimming left V 1 base short and J 0 bases short, with 10 bases between. Complete variable domain (other parts from reference TRBV5-1 and TRBJ2-5): KAGVTQTPRYLIKTRGQQVTLSCSPISGHRSVSWYQQTPGQGLQFLFEYFSETQRNKGNFPGRFSGRQFSNSRSEMNVSTLELGDSALYLCASSLLGQHQETQYFGPGTRLLVL.

This chain joins TRBV19 and TRBJ2-7; D call uncertain. Germline CDR1 and CDR2: LNHDA and SQIVND (reference sequence). V gave up 6 bases and J gave up 6 bases, with 18 bases separating them. The CDR3 is 14 amino acids. CDR3 region: CASRPTTGPPEQYF. The CDR3, as DNA: TGTGCCAGTAGACCTACTACCGGCCCACCCGAGCAGTACTTC.

This sequence joins TRBV5-6 and TRBJ2-1; 7 bases map to TRBD1. V lost 3 bases, J lost 6 bases, and 3 bases stayed unmatched. The CDR3 contains 13 residues. CDR1 SGHDT and CDR2 YYEEEE come from the germline V gene. The CDR3 coding sequence is TGTGCCAGCAGCTGGGGGACAGTCAATGAGCAGTTCTTC. The encoded protein is CASSWGTVNEQFF.

This CDR3 reads CASSLVDGVGGELFF. The CDR3 DNA is TGTGCCAGCAGCTTGGTTGATGGGGTCGGCGGGGAGCTGTTTTTT. This chain links TRBV5-4 with TRBJ2-2; D remains ambiguous. The germline CDR1 and CDR2 sequences are SGHNT and YYREEE (reference sequence). The V end was cut by 0 bases, the J end by 7 bases, with 13 bases between. The length of the CDR3 is 15 residues.

The chain recombines TRBV7-2 with TRBJ1-5, with TRBD1 matching over 7 bases. CDR1 and CDR2 from the germline V gene are SGHTA and FQGNSA. The CDR3 consists of 17 residues. With V trimmed by 5 bases and J by 2 bases, 12 bases remained unmatched. CDR3 sequence (DNA): TGTGCCAGCAGCCATTCCCACCGAACAGGGGGCAATCAGCCCCAGCATTTT. It translates to CASSHSHRTGGNQPQHF.

V and J are TRBV3-1 (or the pseudogene TRBV3-2) and TRBJ1-4, with D possibly TRBD1 on 6 matching bases. The length of the CDR3 is 15 residues. CDR1 is LGHDT, CDR2 YNNKEL, per germline (reference sequence). Trimming stripped 2 bases from V and 8 bases from J, with 15 bases between. The CDR3 here is CASSQRLQGGEKLFF. CDR3 bases: TGTGCCAGCAGCCAACGGTTACAGGGTGGAGAAAAACTGTTTTTT.

The chain couples TRBV5-1 to TRBJ1-4, with TRBD1 identical over 8 bases. V dropped 0 bases and J dropped 6; count of bases not matched to a gene: 4. Germline-derived CDR1 and CDR2 are SGHRS and YFSETQ. This CDR3 is 15 amino acids long. Here the CDR3 reads CASSLEAGGYEKLFF. The CDR3 DNA is TGCGCCAGCAGCTTGGAAGCAGGGGGCTATGAAAAACTGTTTTTT.

The V call is TRBV19, the J call TRBJ2-1; D might be TRBD2 (5 bases). The ends were cut back, 3 bases at V and 2 bases at J, with 14 bases in the middle. The germline V gene encodes CDR1 LNHDA and CDR2 SQIVND (reference sequence). The CDR3 loop spans 16 amino acids. CDR3 bases: TGTGCCAGTAGTATCCCCGGGGAGAGTACCTACAATGAGCAGTTCTTC. This encodes CASSIPGESTYNEQFF.

The chain couples TRBV18 to TRBJ1-1, with D hard to call. Looked up from germline, CDR1 is KGHSH and CDR2 is LQKENI. The CDR3 spans 15 residues. V dropped 0 bases and J dropped 0 bases, with 8 bases sitting between them. CDR3 nucleotide sequence: TGTGCCAGCTCACCACCTCGGGGTATGAACACTGAAGCTTTCTTT. It specifies CASSPPRGMNTEAFF. The whole variable domain, filled in from reference TRBV18 and TRBJ1-1, reads NAGVMQNPRHLVRRRGQEARLRCSPMKGHSHVYWYRQLPEEGLKFMVYLQKENIIDESGMPKERFSAEFPKEGPSILRIQQVVRGDSAAYFCASSPPRGMNTEAFFGQGTRLTVV.

The chain employs TRBV19 and TRBJ1-5; tentatively, D is TRBD1 (5 bases). The V and J ends lost 0 bases and 4 bases respectively, with 13 bases between them. This CDR3 is built from 16 residues. Germline V CDR1 and CDR2: LNHDA, SQIVND (reference sequence). Written as DNA, the CDR3 is TGTGCCAGTAGTATAGATCAGGGATGGGGAAATCAGCCCCAGCATTTT. Its translation is CASSIDQGWGNQPQHF.

Turning to this clone: Distinct nucleotide sequences in the sample also encode this CDR3. The chain links TRBV7-2 to TRBJ2-7; D remains ambiguous. CDR3 length: 12 amino acids. V was pared by 1 base and J by 4 bases, with 5 bases between. The germline V gene encodes CDR1 SGHTA and CDR2 FQGNSA. The CDR3 DNA reads as TGTGCCAGCAGCTTAGTCGGGTACGAGCAGTACTTC. It specifies CASSLVGYEQYF.

The chain uses TRBV5-4 and TRBJ1-6; 7 bases map to TRBD1. Germline V gene data show CDR1 as SGHNT and CDR2 as YYREEE (reference sequence). V was pared by 4 bases and J by 10 bases, with 11 bases of the junction left unmatched. This CDR3 has 15 amino acids. CDR3 amino acids: CASSRGTAPESPLHF. The CDR3 DNA reads as TGTGCCAGCAGCCGCGGGACAGCTCCCGAATCACCCCTCCACTTT.

The V and J genes are TRBV2 and TRBJ1-1; D gene uncertain. The CDR3 extends over 13 amino acids. Germline-derived CDR1 and CDR2 are SNHLY and FYNNEI. CDR3 bases: TGTGCTGGCGGGCCTTTTCGGAACACTGAAGCTTTCTTT. It translates to CAGGPFRNTEAFF.

This chain joins TRBV28 and TRBJ1-5; 7 nucleotides agree with TRBD1. Germline CDR1 is MDHEN and CDR2 is SYDVKM. V shed 4 bases and J 0 bases; nucleotides not matched to a gene: 3. CDR3 length: 15 amino acids. The CDR3 DNA is TGTGCCAGCAGTTCTTACAGGGGTAGCAATCAGCCCCAGCATTTT. Translating it yields CASSSYRGSNQPQHF.

The chain joins TRBV2 to TRBJ2-6; possible D gene TRBD2, 5 bases. Germline loops: CDR1 SNHLY, CDR2 FYNNEI. The CDR3 totals 15 residues. Trimming stripped 7 bases from V and 3 bases from J, with 13 bases between. CDR3 DNA: TGTGCCAGCACCAATGAGAGGGTTGGGGCCAACGTCCTGACTTTC. Protein product: CASTNERVGANVLTF.

The chain is built from TRBV4-2 and TRBJ1-6; D gene unclear. This CDR3 has 16 amino acids. Trimming removed 4 bases at V and 1 base at J, with 11 bases between. Germline V gene lookup returns CDR1 LGHNA and CDR2 YNFKEQ. The CDR3 DNA reads TGTGCCAGCAGCCCCGATTTGGGTTCCTATAATTCACCCCTCCACTTT. It is translated as CASSPDLGSYNSPLHF.

The rearrangement joins TRBV9 to TRBJ2-7; TRBD2 agrees at 8 bases. The CDR3 is 15 residues long. Germline V gives CDR1 SGDLS, CDR2 YYNGEE. Unmatched junction bases numbered 6, after V lost 0 bases and J lost 4 bases. The chain's CDR3 is CASSVAGLGVYEQYF. Written as DNA, the CDR3 is TGTGCCAGCAGCGTAGCGGGACTAGGTGTGTACGAGCAGTACTTC.

V gene TRBV29-1 combines with J gene TRBJ2-7; D possibly corresponds to TRBD2 (5 bases). The ends were cut back, 0 bases at V and 2 bases at J, with 11 bases in the middle. The V gene's germline CDR1 is SQVTM and CDR2 ANQGSEA. The length of the CDR3 is 14 residues. The CDR3 DNA sequence: TGCAGCGTTGAAGATAAACGGGGTGCCTACGAGCAGTACTTC. It yields the protein CSVEDKRGAYEQYF.

The rearrangement uses TRBV30 and TRBJ1-5; 7 bases match TRBD1. This CDR3 region has 14 residues. Germline V lookup: CDR1 GTSNPN, CDR2 SVGIG (reference sequence). V shed 4 bases and J 2 bases; nucleotides not matched to a gene: 5. CDR3: CAWKGAPGNQPQHF. CDR3 nucleotide sequence: TGTGCCTGGAAGGGGGCGCCGGGCAATCAGCCCCAGCATTTT.

The gene calls are TRBV12-2 and TRBJ2-3. TRBV12-2 is deemed a pseudogene. The CDR3 consists of 11 residues. The DNA for the CDR3 is TGTGCAAACGCGTGGGGAGATACGCAGTATTTT. As protein: CANAWGDTQYF.